This T cell receptor beta chain was identified in a study of blood T cells in healthy people across ages. The V end was cut by 5 bases, the J end by 2 bases, with 8 bases between. The CDR3 has 13 residues. CDR1 is SGHVS and CDR2 is FNYEAQ in the germline V gene. Primers used in a second PCR of roughly 6 to 11 cycles were a sample-barcoded 5' primer and a J-beta primer mix. Using its own MiXCR run on the 5' RACE reads, TCRdb lists one record per CDR3 protein. The repertoire consists of fewer than 950,000 distinct CDR3 sequences, with 35% to 40% occurring once and the leading ten covering 10% to 15%. Sequencing was performed on blood. This receptor was taken from a man aged 18-30 years in good health. This chain connects TRBV7-6 to TRBJ2-3; unclear D gene. The CDR3 spells CASSTGPTDTQYF. The CDR3, as DNA: TGTGCCAGCAGCACTGGACCCACAGATACGCAGTATTTT.